These 14 T cell receptor beta chains were sequenced from one sample in a study of shared clonotypes between healthy human individuals. Measured with immunoSEQ multiplex PCR; TCRdb has only the in-frame clones, and not every one. The sample shows over 400,000 clones, almost 80% of them seen only once. Sequences were obtained from PBMCs. Source of these receptors: a woman aged 35 to 49 in good health. Some clones in this sample may be carry-over from other donors' samples.

In its sample, this clone was seen a few times. The chain combines TRBV6-1 with TRBJ1-1; D might be TRBD1 (5 bases). The CDR3 loop spans 17 amino acids. The germline CDR1 and CDR2 sequences are MNHNS and SASEGT. The V end was cut by 3 bases, the J end by 4 bases, with 21 bases between. Here the CDR3 DNA reads TGTGCCAGCAGTGAGACCCGTACAGGCGGGTTTGCCACTGAAGCTTTCTTT. Its protein product is CASSETRTGGFATEAFF.

The gene calls are TRBV19 and TRBJ1-5, with 7 bases that match TRBD1. Germline CDR1 and CDR2: LNHDA and SQIVND (reference sequence). The CDR3 contains 15 residues. With 4 bases clipped from V and 0 bases from J, the junction kept 3 bases outside the gene matches. DNA for the CDR3: TGTGCCAGTAGTAAAACAGGGGATAGCAATCAGCCCCAGCATTTT. Amino acid sequence: CASSKTGDSNQPQHF.

The V and J genes are TRBV7-3 and TRBJ2-1; 8 bases agree with TRBD2. Trimming cost V 9 bases and J 12 bases; bases outside gene matches: 13. The germline V gene encodes CDR1 SGHTA and CDR2 FQGTGA. The CDR3 covers 13 residues. The CDR3 reads CASGTRGDMMQFF. CDR3 nucleotide sequence: TGTGCCAGTGGGACTAGAGGAGACATGATGCAGTTCTTC.

This chain links TRBV5-1 with TRBJ2-5; 9 bases fit TRBD2. Germline V gives CDR1 SGHRS, CDR2 YFSETQ. V dropped 4 bases and J dropped 2; count of bases not matched to a gene: 9. CDR3 length: 16 amino acids. CDR3 sequence: CASSGGPSGKQETQYF. As DNA, the CDR3 is TGCGCCAGCAGCGGCGGTCCTAGCGGGAAACAAGAGACCCAGTACTTC.

In its sample, this clone was seen once. This chain joins TRBV2 and TRBJ2-7; tentative D call: TRBD1 (6 bases). CDR3 size: 13 residues. Germline V gene lookup returns CDR1 SNHLY and CDR2 FYNNEI. Trimming shortened V by 7 bases and J by 3 bases, and 13 bases separated the two germline ends. CDR3 nucleotides: TGTGCCAGCAACAACAGGGACCGCTACGAGCAGTACTTC. Amino acid sequence: CASNNRDRYEQYF.

This clone was detected a few times. The chain has TRBV30 and TRBJ2-1; D may correspond to TRBD1 or TRBD2 (6 bases each). CDR1 GTSNPN and CDR2 SVGIG come from the germline V gene (reference sequence). This CDR3 is built from 13 residues. V was pared by 8 bases and J by 2 bases, with 13 bases between. The DNA of the CDR3 is TGTGCCCGCTCTAGGGGGGCCTACAATGAGCAGTTCTTC. Amino acids: CARSRGAYNEQFF.

This sequence joins TRBV7-2 and TRBJ1-1; 7 bases align to TRBD1. V trimming: 2 bases; J trimming: 5 bases; junction bases outside the gene matches: 5. The CDR3 sequence is 14 residues long. Germline CDR1 is SGHTA and CDR2 is FQGNSA. The CDR3 is CASSLYPRGTEAFF. The CDR3 nucleotides are TGTGCCAGCAGCTTATACCCCAGGGGGACTGAAGCTTTCTTT.

This clone has just a few counts. The chain uses TRBV19 and TRBJ2-2; no clear D gene. This CDR3 has 13 residues. The germline V gene encodes CDR1 LNHDA and CDR2 SQIVND (reference sequence). The germline V and J ends were trimmed by 7 bases and 3 bases, with 9 bases remaining between them. The DNA of the CDR3 is TGTGCCAGTAAGGCTAGACACACCGGGGAGCTGTTTTTT. Residues: CASKARHTGELFF.

The chain recombines TRBV29-1 with TRBJ1-2, with D perhaps matching TRBD1 (5 bases). Germline values: CDR1 SQVTM, CDR2 ANQGSEA. The ends were cut back, 7 bases at V and 7 bases at J, with 16 bases in the middle. The CDR3 sequence is 12 residues long. This chain's CDR3 is CSARDPAVGYTF. CDR3 DNA sequence: TGCAGCGCCCGGGACCCGGCGGTTGGCTACACCTTC.

For the CDR3, the DNA is TGTGCCAGCAGTTTGAGGACTAGCGGCACAGATACGCAGTATTTT. Residues: CASSLRTSGTDTQYF. The chain joins TRBV28 to TRBJ2-3; the match to TRBD2 covers 9 bases. With V trimmed by 3 bases and J by 1 base, 2 bases remained unmatched. The CDR3 contains 15 residues. Looked up from germline, CDR1 is MDHEN and CDR2 is SYDVKM.

The V and J genes are TRBV4-3 and TRBJ2-3, with 8 bases matching TRBD2. With 1 base clipped from V and 6 bases from J, the junction kept 12 bases outside the gene matches. From germline, CDR1 is LGHNA and CDR2 YSLEER. This CDR3 region has 17 residues. The CDR3 loop is CASSQGVPAGVWDTQYF. The CDR3 bases are TGCGCCAGCAGCCAAGGGGTCCCAGCGGGAGTCTGGGATACGCAGTATTTT.

The DNA for the CDR3 is TGTGCCAGCAGTGCCAGGGGTCAGCCCCAGCATTTT. Translation: CASSARGQPQHF. The rearrangement joins TRBV28 to TRBJ1-5; a weak D match, TRBD1 (6 bases). The CDR3 runs to 12 residues. The V gene lost 5 bases and the J gene lost 6 bases, with 8 bases spanning the gap. Germline CDR1 is MDHEN and CDR2 is SYDVKM. The full variable domain, with the rest looked up from reference TRBV28 and TRBJ1-5, is DVKVTQSSRYLVKRTGEKVFLECVQDMDHENMFWYRQDPGLGLRLIYFSYDVKMKEKGDIPEGYSVSREKKERFSLILESASTNQTSMYLCASSARGQPQHFGDGTRLSIL.

This clone was observed a handful of times. In nucleotides, the CDR3 is TGTGCCAGCAGCTTACTAGCGGGATTCGGTTACAATGAGCAGTTCTTC. Translation: CASSLLAGFGYNEQFF. The chain is built from TRBV7-8 and TRBJ2-1, with TRBD2 identical over 9 bases. The trim removed 2 bases at V and 4 bases at J, leaving 6 bases unmatched. Per germline, CDR1 SGHVS and CDR2 FQNEAQ. The CDR3 covers 16 residues.

J is TRBJ2-1 and V is TRBV4-1; TRBD2 agrees at 10 bases. With V trimmed by 3 bases and J by 8 bases, 7 bases remained unmatched. Germline lookup yields CDR1 MGHRA and CDR2 YSYEKL. CDR3 length equals 15 residues. This chain's CDR3 is CASSHKREGRDEQFF. The CDR3 DNA is TGCGCCAGCAGCCACAAGCGGGAGGGCCGGGATGAGCAGTTCTTC.